The 3 T cell receptor beta chains given below trace back to one sample, sequenced in a study of chemoradiotherapy in HPV16-positive cancers. Sequenced by immunoSEQ multiplex PCR; TCRdb stores in-frame clones only, minus some. The sample has approximately 14,000 clones, roughly 91% seen once. Material: blood, obtained from a patient who underwent chemoradiotherapy. The source is a human donor with HPV-associated anogenital cancer.

The chain recombines TRBV15 with TRBJ2-4, with a weak D call TRBD1 (6 bases). Deletions cut 1 base from V and 3 bases from J, with 13 bases between. From germline, CDR1 is LNHNV and CDR2 YYDKDF (reference sequence). The CDR3 is 16 amino acids. CDR3 loop: CATSRGSRGDKNIQYF. The DNA for the CDR3 is TGTGCCACCAGCAGAGGCAGCAGGGGTGACAAAAACATTCAGTACTTC.

The rearrangement uses TRBV18 and TRBJ1-1; unclear D gene. Germline V gene sequence: CDR1 KGHSH, CDR2 LQKENI. Trimming left V 3 bases short and J 1 base short, with 15 bases between. The CDR3 covers 16 residues. This CDR3 reads CASSPGAVGTNTEAFF. CDR3 nucleotide sequence: TGTGCCAGCTCACCGGGAGCGGTAGGCACGAACACTGAAGCTTTCTTT.

The CDR3: CASSLDDSSTDTQYF. CDR3 bases: TGTGCCAGCAGCTTGGATGACAGCAGCACAGATACGCAGTATTTT. The chain carries TRBV5-8 and TRBJ2-3; D might be TRBD1 (5 bases). V was trimmed by 0 bases and J by 0 bases, leaving 8 bases between them. This CDR3 has 15 amino acids. Germline V gene lookup returns CDR1 SGHTS and CDR2 YDEGEE.